The 30 T cell receptor beta chains reported below all come from one sample, sequenced in a study of blood T cell repertoires in COVID-19 (dated by TCRdb to the early 2020s). The receptor library was made with the immunoSEQ multiplex PCR assay. The immuneACCESS repertoire file appears here via TCRdb, limited to in-frame rearrangements. These files lack a portion of the clones; in checked studies, under half of the deficit traces to unresolved V genes, and the cause of the others is not known. The sample profile shows roughly 240,000 clones; roughly 86% of them were found once. The ten largest account for around 1.9% of the sample. Sequencing was performed on PBMCs or T cells enriched from blood (not recorded which). Receptors originate from a woman in her forties or fifties who had recovered from COVID-19.

The chain employs TRBV5-1 and TRBJ2-7; 7 bases are a match to TRBD1. Germline lookup yields CDR1 SGHRS and CDR2 YFSETQ. The V and J ends lost 4 bases and 5 bases, in that order; junction bases with no gene match: 9. The CDR3 loop spans 14 amino acids. The CDR3, as DNA: TGCGCCAGCAGCATCGGACAGGTCAAGGACGAGCAGTACTTC. This encodes CASSIGQVKDEQYF.

This clone appeared a single time. This sequence joins TRBV7-2 and TRBJ1-1; D possibly corresponds to TRBD1 (5 bases). V shed 7 bases and J shed 7 bases, with 22 bases lying between them. Germline CDR1 and CDR2: SGHTA and FQGNSA. This CDR3 is 15 amino acids long. The DNA for the CDR3 is TGTGCCAGCACCCAACTAAGGGGAAGATATGGTGAAGCTTTCTTT. Translating gives CASTQLRGRYGEAFF.

This sequence joins TRBV28 and TRBJ2-5; 9 nucleotides agree with TRBD2. V was clipped by 3 bases and J by 4 bases; unmatched bases: 6. The CDR3 sequence is 15 residues long. Germline CDR1 reads MDHEN; CDR2 reads SYDVKM. The CDR3 sequence: CASSFRGRAGETQYF. The CDR3 DNA sequence: TGTGCCAGCAGTTTTCGCGGGAGGGCCGGAGAGACCCAGTACTTC.

This chain links TRBV27 with TRBJ2-7; 12 bases are a match to TRBD1. This CDR3 region has 15 residues. The germline V gene encodes CDR1 MNHEY and CDR2 SMNVEV (reference sequence). J was trimmed by 4 bases and V by 9 bases; bases with no gene match: 10. The CDR3 DNA is TGTGCCAGTATTCTCCGGGACAGGGGGCAATACGAGCAGTACTTC. This sequence encodes CASILRDRGQYEQYF.

This CDR3 reads CASSTYLGGGKHNEQFF. CDR3 nucleotide sequence: TGTGCCAGCAGCACGTATCTTGGGGGGGGGAAACACAATGAGCAGTTCTTC. J is TRBJ2-1 and V is TRBV11-2; 7 bases agree with TRBD2. Trimming cost V 5 bases and J 5 bases; bases outside gene matches: 15. The CDR3 contains 17 residues. Germline values: CDR1 SGHAT, CDR2 FQNNGV.

In the case of this clone: Additional DNA sequences in this sample encode the identical CDR3. The V call is TRBV28, the J call TRBJ2-7, with D unresolved. Germline V gives CDR1 MDHEN, CDR2 SYDVKM. Between the trimmed V and J ends, which lost 9 bases and 0 bases, there was a span of 12 bases. CDR3 length equals 13 residues. The CDR3 DNA reads TGTGCCAGTTCGTCAGGTGACTCCTACGAGCAGTACTTC. Its protein is CASSSGDSYEQYF.

This clone was recorded a few times. V is TRBV25-1 and J is TRBJ1-1; 12 positions agree with TRBD1. J was trimmed by 0 bases and V by 4 bases; bases with no gene match: 3. CDR3 length equals 16 residues. Germline loops: CDR1 MGHDK, CDR2 SYGVNS. The CDR3 loop reads CASSVGTGGMNTEAFF. The CDR3 DNA sequence: TGTGCCAGCAGTGTCGGGACAGGGGGCATGAACACTGAAGCTTTCTTT.

The rearrangement uses TRBV7-6 and TRBJ2-3, with 8 bases identical to TRBD2. Germline V lookup: CDR1 SGHVS, CDR2 FNYEAQ. The CDR3 spans 15 residues. The trim removed 5 bases at V and 2 bases at J, leaving 6 bases unmatched. The CDR3 DNA follows: TGTGCCAGCAGCCCAACTGGACTAGCCACAGATACGCAGTATTTT. This gives the protein CASSPTGLATDTQYF.

This clone was seen only once. This sequence joins TRBV7-2 and TRBJ1-3; 12 nucleotides align to TRBD1. Per the germline V gene, CDR1 is SGHTA and CDR2 is FQGNSA. V shed 0 bases, J shed 0 bases, and the junction held 6 bases outside the gene matches. The length of the CDR3 is 19 residues. Here the CDR3 DNA reads TGTGCCAGCAGCTTAGCGGGACAGGGGGCTCTAAGCTCTGGAAACACCATATATTTT. Translated, it gives CASSLAGQGALSSGNTIYF.

The chain couples TRBV7-2 to TRBJ1-6; D may be TRBD1 (6 bases). The germline CDR1 and CDR2 sequences are SGHTA and FQGNSA. CDR3 length: 15 amino acids. Trimming left V 5 bases short and J 5 bases short, with 13 bases between. The CDR3 bases are TGTGCCAGCAGCCACCGACAGGCGAATAATTCACCCCTCCACTTT. Protein sequence: CASSHRQANNSPLHF.

J is TRBJ2-2 and V is TRBV5-1, with D uncertain. CDR1 and CDR2 (germline): SGHRS, YFSETQ. The germline V and J ends were trimmed by 4 bases and 3 bases, with 10 bases remaining between them. The CDR3 has 14 amino acids. The CDR3 here is CASSRLEYTGELFF. In DNA form, the CDR3 reads TGCGCCAGCAGCAGGCTAGAGTACACCGGGGAGCTGTTTTTT.

This chain connects TRBV7-8 to TRBJ2-7; the match to TRBD2 covers 7 bases. Germline V lookup: CDR1 SGHVS, CDR2 FQNEAQ. V lost 1 base to trimming and J lost 2 bases; unmatched junction nucleotides: 5. The CDR3 has 15 residues. The DNA of the CDR3 is TGTGCCAGCAGCTTAGGCGCAGGGAGGGCCTACGAGCAGTACTTC. Its protein product is CASSLGAGRAYEQYF.

The genes are TRBV28 and TRBJ2-7; D gene ambiguous. This CDR3 contains 17 residues. V shed 3 bases and J shed 3 bases, with 21 bases lying between them. CDR1 and CDR2 from the germline V gene are MDHEN and SYDVKM. The CDR3 DNA follows: TGTGCCAGCAGTTTTCCTACCTCGACGGAGTATATCTACGAGCAGTACTTC. Amino acids: CASSFPTSTEYIYEQYF.

J is TRBJ1-2 and V is TRBV5-5; the D is unclear. CDR3 length equals 12 residues. V shed 1 base and J shed 4 bases, with 5 bases lying between them. Germline CDR1 is SGHKS and CDR2 is YYEKEE (reference sequence). CDR3 DNA: TGTGCCAGCAGCTTGTGGGCCTATGGCTACACCTTC. Protein: CASSLWAYGYTF.

The rearrangement uses TRBV3-1 (or the pseudogene TRBV3-2) and TRBJ2-7; tentatively, D is TRBD2 (5 bases). Germline V gene data show CDR1 as LGHDT and CDR2 as YNNKEL (reference sequence). The CDR3 extends over 17 amino acids. Trimming removed 0 bases from V and 4 bases from J, with 19 bases in between. CDR3 DNA: TGTGCCAGCAGCCAAGACCTCAAAGAGGCTACGGGGTACGAGCAGTACTTC. Its protein product is CASSQDLKEATGYEQYF.

This chain uses TRBV7-8 with TRBJ2-2, with TRBD2 identical over 8 bases. The CDR3 has 16 amino acids. CDR1 and CDR2 from the germline V gene are SGHVS and FQNEAQ. The ends lost 5 bases at V and 5 bases at J; junction bases unmatched: 10. The CDR3 region has the DNA TGTGCCAGCAGCCGAACCCGGGGGGGCCGGACCGGGGAGCTGTTTTTT. Translated, it gives CASSRTRGGRTGELFF.

The chain couples TRBV5-5 to TRBJ1-5; TRBD1 aligns across 8 bases. From germline, CDR1 is SGHKS and CDR2 YYEKEE (reference sequence). This CDR3 is built from 14 residues. The ends lost 4 bases at V and 2 bases at J; junction bases unmatched: 2. CDR3 loop: CASSPGQGNQPQHF. CDR3 nucleotides: TGTGCCAGCAGCCCGGGACAGGGCAATCAGCCCCAGCATTTT.

This chain joins TRBV12-3 or TRBV12-4 and TRBJ2-7; the D is unclear. This CDR3 region has 11 residues. The germline V and J ends were trimmed by 5 bases and 2 bases, with 4 bases remaining between them. CDR3 loop: CASSLTYEQYF. The DNA for the CDR3 is TGTGCCAGCAGTCTTACCTACGAGCAGTACTTC.

The V and J genes are TRBV24-1 and TRBJ2-1, with 11 bases fitting TRBD2. V trimming: 5 bases; J trimming: 5 bases; junction bases outside the gene matches: 4. CDR3 length equals 15 residues. Germline-derived CDR1 and CDR2 are KGHDR and SFDVKD. The CDR3 reads CATSGGLAEHNEQFF. CDR3 coding DNA: TGTGCCACCAGTGGGGGACTAGCGGAGCACAATGAGCAGTTCTTC.

This sequence joins TRBV19 and TRBJ2-1; 10 bases line up with TRBD2. The germline V gene has CDR1 LNHDA and CDR2 SQIVND (reference sequence). The CDR3 runs 15 residues. V lost 7 bases and J lost 8; bases outside the gene matches: 11. CDR3 in DNA: TGTGCCAGTACCCTACTAGCGGGGTCTTTAGATGAGCAGTTCTTC. It specifies CASTLLAGSLDEQFF.

As regards this clone: Within the sample, other DNA sequences also encode this same CDR3. The V call is TRBV6-5, the J call TRBJ1-1; no clear D. The V gene's germline CDR1 is MNHEY and CDR2 SVGAGI. The CDR3 covers 13 residues. V lost 0 bases and J 8 bases, leaving 10 bases between the germline ends. CDR3 sequence (DNA): TGTGCCAGCAGTTACTCGTCCCCCGGGGAAGCTTTCTTT. This encodes CASSYSSPGEAFF.

This rearrangement joins TRBV30 to TRBJ2-7; 13 bases are a match to TRBD2. The ends lost 0 bases at V and 1 base at J; junction bases unmatched: 3. Per the germline V gene, CDR1 is GTSNPN and CDR2 is SVGIG (reference sequence). This CDR3 comprises 16 residues. DNA of the CDR3: TGTGCCTGGAGTGTACTAGCGGGAGGGAGATCCTACGAGCAGTACTTC. Protein: CAWSVLAGGRSYEQYF.

On this clone itself: This same CDR3 is encoded by further DNA sequences in the sample. This chain connects TRBV27 to TRBJ1-1; TRBD1 might be the D (6 bases). Germline-derived CDR1 and CDR2 are MNHEY and SMNVEV (reference sequence). The CDR3 length is 13 residues. V lost 4 bases to trimming and J lost 1 base, with 7 bases between them. CDR3 sequence: CASSSGQNTEAFF. For the CDR3, the DNA is TGTGCCAGCAGTTCGGGACAGAACACTGAAGCTTTCTTT.

The chain employs TRBV13 and TRBJ1-1; D unresolved. Germline CDR1 and CDR2: PRHDT and FYEKMQ (reference sequence). V lost 4 bases, J lost 0 bases, and 9 bases lay in between. This CDR3 comprises 14 residues. Here the CDR3 reads CASSSQILNTEAFF. CDR3 coding DNA: TGTGCCAGCAGCTCCCAAATCCTGAACACTGAAGCTTTCTTT.

The chain uses TRBV10-2 and TRBJ2-5; 7 bases align to TRBD2. The length of the CDR3 is 14 residues. Germline V gene lookup returns CDR1 WSHSY and CDR2 SAAADI. With 4 bases clipped from V and 5 bases from J, the junction kept 7 bases outside the gene matches. The CDR3 is CASSGTRLGETQYF. CDR3 bases: TGCGCCAGCAGTGGGACTAGGCTCGGGGAGACCCAGTACTTC.

In this sample, this clone turned up many times. This CDR3 is also generated by other DNA sequences in the sample. The chain has TRBV4-2 and TRBJ2-7; TRBD2 agrees at 8 bases. Trimming removed 0 bases from V and 0 bases from J; junction bases left unmatched: 1. CDR1 LGHNA and CDR2 YNFKEQ come from the germline V gene. The CDR3 extends over 15 amino acids. CDR3 loop: CASSQETSGSYEQYF. For the CDR3, the DNA is TGTGCCAGCAGCCAAGAAACTAGCGGCTCCTACGAGCAGTACTTC.

The J gene is TRBJ2-5, the V gene TRBV19, with 8 positions matching TRBD1. Trimming took 6 bases from V and 5 from J; bases not matched to a gene: 11. The CDR3 length is 15 residues. CDR1 is LNHDA and CDR2 is SQIVND in the germline V gene (reference sequence). As DNA, the CDR3 is TGTGCCAGTAGCCTACAAACAGGGGGATGGGAGACCCAGTACTTC. Translation: CASSLQTGGWETQYF.

This sequence joins TRBV4-1 and TRBJ2-7; 7 positions agree with TRBD2. The CDR3 length is 13 residues. CDR1 and CDR2 from the germline V gene are MGHRA and YSYEKL. V trimming: 4 bases; J trimming: 3 bases; junction bases outside the gene matches: 3. The CDR3 protein is CASSPGEGYEQYF. The CDR3 nucleotides are TGCGCCAGCAGCCCTGGGGAGGGCTACGAGCAGTACTTC.

The chain joins TRBV7-9 to TRBJ1-5; no reliable D call. This CDR3 contains 15 residues. V lost 0 bases and J 8 bases, leaving 14 bases between the germline ends. Germline CDR1 reads SEHNR; CDR2 reads FQNEAQ (reference sequence). In DNA, the CDR3 is TGTGCCAGCAGCTTAGCACAGTCGCCGACGGAGCCCCAGCATTTT. This translates into CASSLAQSPTEPQHF.

V and J are TRBV20-1 and TRBJ1-5; perhaps TRBD1 as D (5 bases). Trimming removed 3 bases at V and 2 bases at J, with 14 bases between. CDR1 is DFQATT and CDR2 is SNEGSKA in the germline V gene (reference sequence). The CDR3 extends over 15 amino acids. The CDR3 protein is CSASLGRVGNQPQHF. In DNA, the CDR3 is TGCAGTGCTAGTTTGGGCAGGGTGGGCAATCAGCCCCAGCATTTT.